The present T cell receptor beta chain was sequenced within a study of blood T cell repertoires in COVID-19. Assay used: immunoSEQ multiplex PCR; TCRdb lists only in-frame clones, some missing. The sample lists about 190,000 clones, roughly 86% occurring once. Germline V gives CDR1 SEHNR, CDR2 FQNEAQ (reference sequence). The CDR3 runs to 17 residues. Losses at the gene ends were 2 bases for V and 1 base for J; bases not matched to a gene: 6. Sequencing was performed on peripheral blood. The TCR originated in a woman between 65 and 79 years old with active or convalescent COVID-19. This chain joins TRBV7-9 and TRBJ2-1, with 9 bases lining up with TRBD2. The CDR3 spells CASSLRLAGLSYNEQFF. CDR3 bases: TGTGCCAGCAGCTTACGGCTAGCGGGGTTATCCTACAATGAGCAGTTCTTC.